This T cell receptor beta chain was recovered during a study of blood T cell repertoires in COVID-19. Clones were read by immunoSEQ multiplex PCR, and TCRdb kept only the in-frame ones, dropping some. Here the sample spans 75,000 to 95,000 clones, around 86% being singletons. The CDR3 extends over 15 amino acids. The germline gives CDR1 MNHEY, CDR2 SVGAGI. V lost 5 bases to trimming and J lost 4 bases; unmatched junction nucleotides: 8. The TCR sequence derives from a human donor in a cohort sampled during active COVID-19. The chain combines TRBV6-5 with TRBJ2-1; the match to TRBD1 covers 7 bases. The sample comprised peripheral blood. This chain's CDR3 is CASSRNRGQYNEQFF. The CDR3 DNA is TGTGCCAGCAGTCGAAACAGGGGACAGTACAATGAGCAGTTCTTC.